This T cell receptor beta chain was sequenced during a study of technical replicates of blood from several donors. Germline lookup yields CDR1 GTSNPN and CDR2 SVGIG (reference sequence). V was cut by 8 bases and J by 0 bases, with 10 bases left in between. This CDR3 is 12 amino acids long. This table comes from immunoSEQ multiplex PCR, and its TCRdb copy is limited to in-frame clones, with some not included. The data show 70,000 to 90,000 clones, approximately 90% seen once. The rearrangement links TRBV30 to TRBJ1-2; D is uncertain. The source of this sequence is a human donor in good health. Material for sequencing was T cells isolated from PBMCs. The CDR3 reads CARRGPNYGYTF. In nucleotides, the CDR3 is TGTGCCCGCCGGGGTCCTAACTATGGCTACACCTTC.